This paragraph covers one TCR beta chain sequence. Produced via immunoSEQ multiplex PCR; TCRdb's table is partial and in-frame only. The sample holds 45,000 or so clones, roughly 90% seen once. The record originates from a study of OX40 agonist ivuxolimab in advanced cancers. Study-wide background: Dose-escalation patients were diagnosed with hepatocellular carcinoma, melanoma, renal cell cancer or head and neck cancer. Three dose-escalation patients had partial responses: one with hepatocellular carcinoma and two with cutaneous melanoma. Prior anti-PD-1, anti-PD-L1 or anti-CTLA-4 therapy did not bar entry, and 30% to 40% had some. Averaging approximately 60 years in age, with a range of roughly 20 to 79, the cohort was approximately 84% male.

Per the germline V gene, CDR1 is LNHDA and CDR2 is SQIVND (reference sequence). This CDR3 has 14 residues. After removal of 7 bases from V and 6 bases from J, the junction contained 8 bases not matched to a gene. This sequence joins TRBV19 and TRBJ2-1, with 8 bases matching TRBD2. The sequence was obtained from an adult with an advanced solid tumor such as melanoma, head and neck, liver or kidney cancer. This sample comprised CD4+ or CD8+ T cells sorted from blood, obtained in a trial of the OX40 agonist ivuxolimab. CDR3 in amino acids: CASTSLAGVNEQFF. DNA of the CDR3: TGTGCCAGTACCAGCCTAGCGGGTGTCAATGAGCAGTTCTTC. Supplemented by reference TRBV19 and TRBJ2-1, the full variable domain reads DGGITQSPKYLFRKEGQNVTLSCEQNLNHDAMYWYRQDPGQGLRLIYYSQIVNDFQKGDIAEGYSVSREKKESFPLTVTSAQKNPTAFYLCASTSLAGVNEQFFGPGTRLTVL.